The sequence of this TCR beta chain was determined in a study of T-cell reconstitution after alpha-beta-depleted transplantation in children (dated by TCRdb to 2016 to 2017). About the investigation overall: T-cell immune reconstitution after TCRalphabeta/CD19-depleted allogeneic hematopoietic cell transplantation in children was quantitatively tracked in the study by means of TCR repertoire profiling.

Per the publication, the treatment or condition label means: allogeneic hematopoietic cell transplantation with graft depleted of TCRalphabeta T cells and CD19 B cells. The children who served as transplant recipients had been given grafts of TCRalphabeta/CD19-depleted allogeneic hematopoietic cells. With regard to this clonotype: Which antigen it targets is not known. Base qualities are not recorded, but no much larger clone differs from it by a single base.

Libraries were constructed by PCR. The sequencer listed for this sample is Illumina HiSeq 2500. To normalize quantification of the TCRbeta repertoire, the TCR libraries were built with molecular barcoding that relied on unique molecular identifiers. The public reads were quality trimmed at Q25 with fastp and then assembled into clones with MiXCR by TCRdb, keeping productive beta chains. Every distinct CDR3 protein forms one entry, paired with its most common genes and DNA. The sample table holds some 830,000 distinct CDR3 sequences, of which roughly 15% were seen once. Under 6% of the sample goes to the ten largest clones. Here is what the overall study found, with its caveats: Over the following months the frequencies of hyperexpanded clones went down, and after one year T-cell counts and TCRbeta diversity were mostly credited to newly produced T cells. The apparently early recovery of alphabetaT-cell counts about two months after transplant reportedly depended on only several hundred rapidly expanded clones that came from non-depleted graft cells. The high TCRbeta diversity at day 60 in some patients was ascribed to recipient T cells and intrathymic progenitors that had survived conditioning.

The CDR3 starts with the cysteine, ends with the phenylalanine, and has 17 residues. The only DNA kept is the CDR3, 51 bases in frame from the first base. V is trimmed back by 5 bases and J by 7 bases, and the junction contains 18 bases that no gene match accounts for. Taken from the germline V gene (reference sequence), the CDR1 and CDR2 loops are SEHNR and FQNEAQ. The chain joins TRBV7-9 to TRBJ2-5, with TRBD2 matching 8 junction bases. This clonotype was sampled from a male patient younger than 18 who had a stem cell transplant for acute lymphoblastic leukemia, so the T cells may come from the graft donor. The source material was PBMCs, mostly from graft donor cells, sampled 360 days after TCRalphabeta/CD19-depleted stem cell transplant. CDR3 reads: CASSPKGGLAAWWTQYF. The base sequence is TGTGCCAGCAGCCCAAAGGGAGGACTAGCCGCTTGGTGGACCCAGTACTTC.